Each of the 30 T cell receptor beta chains below was sequenced from the same sample in a study of T cell changes during pregnancy in multiple sclerosis. Sequencing used immunoSEQ multiplex PCR; TCRdb keeps in-frame clones, though not all of them. Here the sample spans 20,000 to 25,000 clones, approximately 90% being singletons. Here the sequenced sample was CD4+ T cells from peripheral blood mononuclear cells, taken in the third trimester of pregnancy. The receptors were gathered from a female donor with multiple sclerosis, enrolled in a pregnancy study.

Here the CDR3 reads CASNEQGSGYTF. The CDR3 bases are TGTGCCAGCAACGAACAGGGAAGCGGCTACACCTTC. The rearrangement joins TRBV28 to TRBJ1-2, with TRBD1 as a possible D gene (6 bases). Trimming cost V 7 bases and J 8 bases, with 14 bases left between them. Germline CDR1 reads MDHEN; CDR2 reads SYDVKM. The CDR3 spans 12 residues.

The chain combines TRBV30 with TRBJ2-5; the D gene is possibly TRBD2 (6 bases). CDR1 and CDR2 (germline): GTSNPN, SVGIG (reference sequence). CDR3 size: 14 residues. Trimming pared 0 bases from V and 5 bases from J, leaving 13 bases between. The DNA for the CDR3 is TGTGCCTGGAGTGTTGGGTTAGCGGTGGAGACCCAGTACTTC. It yields the protein CAWSVGLAVETQYF.

V is TRBV4-2 and J is TRBJ2-1; D possibly corresponds to TRBD2 (6 bases). The V end was cut by 4 bases, the J end by 0 bases, with 13 bases between. The CDR3 extends over 16 amino acids. From germline, CDR1 is LGHNA and CDR2 YNFKEQ. The CDR3 protein is CASSPRTSSSYNEQFF. The DNA of the CDR3 is TGTGCCAGCAGCCCCCGAACTAGCAGCTCCTACAATGAGCAGTTCTTC.

The chain links TRBV28 to TRBJ2-3, with 7 positions matching TRBD2. CDR3 length: 15 amino acids. Germline V gene data show CDR1 as MDHEN and CDR2 as SYDVKM. After removal of 5 bases from V and 4 bases from J, the junction contained 9 bases not matched to a gene. The CDR3 region has the DNA TGTGCCAGCAGTCTTACTAGCGTTAGGGCAGATACGCAGTATTTT. Its translation: CASSLTSVRADTQYF.

This clone was observed a handful of times. The chain employs TRBV2 and TRBJ2-1, with 11 bases fitting TRBD2. CDR3 length: 16 residues. CDR1 and CDR2 from the germline V gene are SNHLY and FYNNEI. Germline trimming cut 7 bases from V and 2 bases from J; bases unmatched to any gene: 7. The CDR3 reads CASKTGLAATYNEQFF. The CDR3 DNA is TGTGCCAGCAAGACGGGACTAGCGGCTACCTACAATGAGCAGTTCTTC.

This clone was seen only once. The V gene is TRBV10-3, the J gene TRBJ2-7; D is ambiguous. This CDR3 region has 13 residues. Deletions cut 0 bases from V and 3 bases from J, with 6 bases between. Germline lookup yields CDR1 ENHRY and CDR2 SYGVKD. The CDR3 spells CAISESPYYEQYF. As DNA, the CDR3 is TGTGCCATCAGTGAGTCTCCCTACTACGAGCAGTACTTC.

This clone was counted a single time. The CDR3 reads CASSSIGGLAEAFF. CDR3 in DNA: TGTGCCAGCAGTTCAATCGGAGGATTGGCTGAAGCTTTCTTT. This rearrangement joins TRBV28 to TRBJ1-1; D gene unclear. The ends were cut back, 4 bases at V and 6 bases at J, with 15 bases in the middle. Per germline, CDR1 MDHEN and CDR2 SYDVKM. The CDR3 runs 14 residues. The whole variable domain, remainder taken from reference TRBV28 and TRBJ1-1, is DVKVTQSSRYLVKRTGEKVFLECVQDMDHENMFWYRQDPGLGLRLIYFSYDVKMKEKGDIPEGYSVSREKKERFSLILESASTNQTSMYLCASSSIGGLAEAFFGQGTRLTVV.

V gene TRBV5-1 combines with J gene TRBJ2-5; tentative D call: TRBD1 (5 bases). The CDR3 is 16 amino acids. Trimming left V 4 bases short and J 0 bases short, with 16 bases between. Germline values: CDR1 SGHRS, CDR2 YFSETQ. The CDR3 DNA reads TGCGCCAGCAGCCCGGACGGCAGGGCGTACCAAGAGACCCAGTACTTC. Amino acids: CASSPDGRAYQETQYF.

The V gene is TRBV4-1, the J gene TRBJ1-5; TRBD1 might be the D (5 bases). Germline CDR1 reads MGHRA; CDR2 reads YSYEKL. This CDR3 has 13 residues. V lost 6 bases to trimming and J lost 6 bases, with 12 bases between them. The DNA of the CDR3 is TGCGCCAGCAGTCTCAGGGTCACTCAGCCCCAGCATTTT. Translated: CASSLRVTQPQHF.

The chain is built from TRBV19 and TRBJ2-3; 11 bases line up with TRBD2. The CDR3 has 15 amino acids. CDR1 and CDR2 (germline): LNHDA, SQIVND (reference sequence). Trimming removed 7 bases from V and 2 bases from J; junction bases left unmatched: 5. The CDR3 DNA follows: TGTGCCAGTACCCGACTAGCGGGACACACAGATACGCAGTATTTT. It yields the protein CASTRLAGHTDTQYF.

This clone has only one observation. CDR3 nucleotides: TGTGCCAGCAGCCCACGGCGGACAGCCTACGAGCAGTACTTC. Amino acids: CASSPRRTAYEQYF. V is TRBV7-2 and J is TRBJ2-7; a weak D match, TRBD1 (6 bases). V dropped 5 bases and J dropped 2 bases, with 13 bases sitting between them. The V gene's germline CDR1 is SGHTA and CDR2 FQGNSA. This CDR3 region has 14 residues.

The genes are TRBV5-5 and TRBJ1-6; 9 bases line up with TRBD1. Germline-derived CDR1 and CDR2 are SGHKS and YYEKEE (reference sequence). The CDR3 is made up of 15 amino acids. J lost 5 bases, V lost 2 bases, and 2 bases had no gene match. CDR3 DNA: TGTGCCAGCAGCTTCAGGACAGGGGATAATTCACCCCTCCACTTT. Translating it yields CASSFRTGDNSPLHF.

This chain connects TRBV7-6 to TRBJ2-1; TRBD2 is a possible D gene (6 bases). CDR3 size: 16 residues. V lost 5 bases and J lost 5, with 19 bases in between. The germline CDR1 and CDR2 sequences are SGHVS and FNYEAQ. CDR3 sequence (DNA): TGTGCCAGCAGCCAAGCCGGGAGACTCGAGAACAATGAGCAGTTCTTC. Translated: CASSQAGRLENNEQFF.

V and J are TRBV7-9 and TRBJ1-1; 7 bases fit TRBD1. The V gene's germline CDR1 is SEHNR and CDR2 FQNEAQ (reference sequence). The V and J ends lost 4 bases and 5 bases, in that order; junction bases with no gene match: 16. This CDR3 comprises 17 residues. The CDR3 nucleotides are TGTGCCAGCAGCTCTGGCCAAGGCAGGGGGTCGGGGACTGAAGCTTTCTTT. Translating gives CASSSGQGRGSGTEAFF.

The chain couples TRBV10-3 to TRBJ2-2; 12 bases line up with TRBD1. V shed 1 base, J shed 4 bases, and the junction held 4 bases outside the gene matches. CDR3 length: 17 residues. CDR1 and CDR2 from the germline V gene are ENHRY and SYGVKD. CDR3 in amino acids: CAISEFGTGGVTGELFF. The CDR3 DNA reads TGTGCCATCAGTGAGTTTGGGACAGGGGGCGTCACCGGGGAGCTGTTTTTT.

CDR3 bases: TGTGCCTGGCTAGGGAGGACAGGGCGGTCTTCGTACACTGAAGCTTTCTTT. It specifies CAWLGRTGRSSYTEAFF. The J gene is TRBJ1-1, the V gene TRBV30; 8 bases fit TRBD1. Trimming at V came to 5 bases and at J to 3 bases, leaving 17 bases not matched to a gene. Germline V gene sequence: CDR1 GTSNPN, CDR2 SVGIG (reference sequence). CDR3 length: 17 amino acids.

The DNA of the CDR3 is TGTGCCAGCAGCCGAATCTCGACTAGCCAAGCTTTCTTT. It translates to CASSRISTSQAFF. This rearrangement joins TRBV7-3 to TRBJ1-1; no reliable D call. The CDR3 contains 13 residues. Trimming shortened V by 5 bases and J by 9 bases, and 16 bases separated the two germline ends. Germline CDR1 and CDR2: SGHTA and FQGTGA.

J is TRBJ2-7 and V is TRBV7-2; D perhaps matches TRBD1 (5 bases). The ends were cut back, 1 base at V and 1 base at J, with 11 bases in the middle. This CDR3 is built from 15 residues. The V gene's germline CDR1 is SGHTA and CDR2 FQGNSA. CDR3 coding DNA: TGTGCCAGCAGCTTAGGCAGGGCGGTTTCCTACGAGCAGTACTTC. The encoded protein is CASSLGRAVSYEQYF.

Written as DNA, the CDR3 is TGTGCCAGCTCACCATCGACAGGGGCGGGATACAATGAGCAGTTCTTC. The encoded protein is CASSPSTGAGYNEQFF. This chain uses TRBV18 with TRBJ2-1; 8 bases are shared with TRBD1. The germline V gene encodes CDR1 KGHSH and CDR2 LQKENI. The CDR3 runs to 16 residues. V shed 2 bases, J shed 4 bases, and the junction held 7 bases outside the gene matches.

This clone was seen once. The CDR3, as DNA: TGTGCCAGCAGCCTCTCCGGGGACAGGGCCCAGTACTTC. Translating it yields CASSLSGDRAQYF. The chain joins TRBV5-4 to TRBJ2-7, with 9 positions matching TRBD1. The ends lost 4 bases at V and 10 bases at J; junction bases unmatched: 9. The length of the CDR3 is 13 residues. Germline CDR1 reads SGHNT; CDR2 reads YYREEE (reference sequence).

The chain has TRBV5-4 and TRBJ2-1; 10 positions match TRBD2. The CDR3 loop spans 16 amino acids. Germline assignment: CDR1 SGHNT and CDR2 YYREEE (reference sequence). The V and J ends lost 3 bases and 5 bases, in that order; junction bases with no gene match: 8. Written as DNA, the CDR3 is TGTGCCAGCAGCTCCGCCCCTAGCGGGGGTAACAATGAGCAGTTCTTC. Its translation is CASSSAPSGGNNEQFF.

This chain connects TRBV5-1 to TRBJ1-2; unclear D gene. Germline loops: CDR1 SGHRS, CDR2 YFSETQ. This CDR3 comprises 15 residues. Trimming removed 1 base at V and 0 bases at J, with 10 bases between. The CDR3 loop is CASSLRAGANYGYTF. CDR3 in DNA: TGCGCCAGCAGCTTGAGGGCGGGAGCTAACTATGGCTACACCTTC.

The gene calls are TRBV7-9 and TRBJ1-2; perhaps TRBD1 as D (6 bases). Trimming cost V 4 bases and J 5 bases, with 11 bases left between them. This CDR3 contains 13 residues. Germline V lookup: CDR1 SEHNR, CDR2 FQNEAQ (reference sequence). For the CDR3, the DNA is TGTGCCAGCAGCTCAGGGGCGATATATGGCTACACCTTC. Its protein product is CASSSGAIYGYTF.

The chain's CDR3 is CASSPSSGGVANTGELFF. The CDR3 DNA reads TGTGCCAGCAGTCCGTCTAGCGGGGGGGTCGCGAACACCGGGGAGCTGTTTTTT. V is TRBV28 and J is TRBJ2-2, with TRBD2 matching over 12 bases. The CDR3 is 18 amino acids. Trimming at V came to 5 bases and at J to 0 bases, leaving 7 bases not matched to a gene. The germline V gene encodes CDR1 MDHEN and CDR2 SYDVKM.

The chain uses TRBV5-5 and TRBJ1-1, with D possibly matching TRBD1 (5 bases). Germline CDR1 and CDR2: SGHKS and YYEKEE (reference sequence). Between the trimmed V and J ends, which lost 4 bases and 1 base, there was a span of 8 bases. The CDR3 length is 13 residues. The chain's CDR3 is CASSRQGNTEAFF. Here the CDR3 DNA reads TGTGCCAGCAGCCGGCAGGGGAACACTGAAGCTTTCTTT.

The chain joins TRBV4-1 to TRBJ2-3; 7 bases are a match to TRBD2. This CDR3 region has 16 residues. Germline V CDR1 and CDR2: MGHRA, YSYEKL. V lost 2 bases and J lost 0; bases outside the gene matches: 5. In nucleotides, the CDR3 is TGCGCCAGCAGCCAACTGGGGGGGGTGAGCACAGATACGCAGTATTTT. Protein sequence: CASSQLGGVSTDTQYF.

The chain is built from TRBV6-7 and TRBJ1-1; perhaps TRBD1 as D (5 bases). TRBV6-7 is designated an ORF whose function remains uncertain. V was clipped by 7 bases and J by 0 bases, with 12 bases between them. This CDR3 comprises 14 residues. The CDR3 loop is CASNGGGMNTEAFF. Here the CDR3 DNA reads TGTGCCAGCAATGGGGGGGGGATGAACACTGAAGCTTTCTTT.

CDR3 loop: CASSLRTATQPQFF. As DNA, the CDR3 is TGTGCCAGCAGCTTAAGGACAGCCACGCAGCCACAGTTCTTC. This chain uses TRBV7-2 with TRBJ2-1; D is perhaps TRBD1 (6 bases). This CDR3 contains 14 residues. Germline V gene sequence: CDR1 SGHTA, CDR2 FQGNSA. The V gene lost 2 bases and the J gene lost 13 bases, with 18 bases spanning the gap.

The chain employs TRBV5-1 and TRBJ2-1, with 10 bases lining up with TRBD2. Germline lookup yields CDR1 SGHRS and CDR2 YFSETQ. V lost 6 bases and J lost 3; bases outside the gene matches: 6. The CDR3 is 15 amino acids. The CDR3 spells CASTQGLADYNEQFF. CDR3 coding DNA: TGCGCCAGCACCCAAGGACTAGCGGACTACAATGAGCAGTTCTTC. The full variable domain, rest sourced from reference TRBV5-1 and TRBJ2-1, is KAGVTQTPRYLIKTRGQQVTLSCSPISGHRSVSWYQQTPGQGLQFLFEYFSETQRNKGNFPGRFSGRQFSNSRSEMNVSTLELGDSALYLCASTQGLADYNEQFFGPGTRLTVL.

V and J are TRBV5-1 and TRBJ2-1; perhaps TRBD2 as D (5 bases). CDR1 is SGHRS, CDR2 YFSETQ, per germline. Trimming left V 5 bases short and J 0 bases short, with 12 bases between. The CDR3 contains 15 residues. The DNA of the CDR3 is TGCGCCAGCAGAGGTGGGGAGTACTCCTACAATGAGCAGTTCTTC. It encodes CASRGGEYSYNEQFF.